Listed below are T cell receptor beta chains from one sample, sequenced in a study of blood T cells in healthy people across ages. TCRdb ran MiXCR on the 5' RACE reads and lists one entry per CDR3 protein. The table records around 670,000 distinct CDR3 sequences, approximately 30% of them present only once. The sequenced sample was blood. These receptors were collected from a woman at least 80 years old in good health. Both conserved end residues are part of each CDR3. D genes are given only for firm matches. The size entry is marked missing in some rows and otherwise reads once, few, many or a size class.

D: .; size: many; J: TRBJ2-1; V: TRBV7-2; DNA: TGTGCCAGCAGCTTAGCGGTCGGTAACGATGAGCAGTTCTTC; CDR3: CASSLAVGNDEQFF
D: .; size: .; J: TRBJ1-1; V: TRBV30; DNA: TGTGCCTGGAGTGCGTCAGGGATAACTGAAGCTTTCTTT; CDR3: CAWSASGITEAFF
D: .; size: many; J: TRBJ2-7; V: TRBV5-6; DNA: TGTGCCAGCAGCGATGGTATAGGGGGGTTTGACGAGCAGTACTTC; CDR3: CASSDGIGGFDEQYF
D: TRBD2; size: .; J: TRBJ2-2; V: TRBV7-2; DNA: TGTGCCAGCAGCTCGAGGGGTAGCGGGGGAACGAACACCGGGGAGCTGTTTTTT; CDR3: CASSSRGSGGTNTGELFF
D: .; size: many; J: TRBJ2-7; V: TRBV27; DNA: TGTGCCAGCAGTTTTAGGGGCGGGGAGTACGAGCAGTACTTC; CDR3: CASSFRGGEYEQYF
D: .; size: .; J: TRBJ1-2; V: TRBV20-1; DNA: TGCAGTGCTAGACGCAGGGGAAACTATGGCTACACCTTC; CDR3: CSARRRGNYGYTF
D: .; size: many; J: TRBJ1-2; V: TRBV16; DNA: TGTGCCAGCAGCCACTACCACAGGACCCCAGGGCGGGGATTCTATGGCTACACCTTC; CDR3: CASSHYHRTPGRGFYGYTF
D: TRBD1; size: .; J: TRBJ2-7; V: TRBV10-2; DNA: TGCGCCAGCAGGCAAGCGGGACAGGGGTTCTACGAGCAGTACTTC; CDR3: CASRQAGQGFYEQYF
D: .; size: many; J: TRBJ1-1; V: TRBV30; DNA: TGTGCCTGGAGCCCGTCCATGAACACTGAAGCTTTCTTT; CDR3: CAWSPSMNTEAFF
D: TRBD2; size: many; J: TRBJ2-4; V: TRBV20-1; DNA: TGCAGTGCTAGAGCCGGGGGGTCTAGCGGACGGAACATTCAGTACTTC; CDR3: CSARAGGSSGRNIQYF
D: TRBD2; size: many; J: TRBJ2-4; V: TRBV7-9; DNA: TGTGCCAGCAGCCATGGGACTAGCGGGGGGCTAGCCAAAAACATTCAGTACTTC; CDR3: CASSHGTSGGLAKNIQYF
D: .; size: .; J: TRBJ2-5; V: TRBV15; DNA: TGTGCCACCAGCAGAGAAATGTTTTCGGGGTACCAAGAGACCCAGTACTTC; CDR3: CATSREMFSGYQETQYF
D: TRBD1; size: many; J: TRBJ2-5; V: TRBV20-1; DNA: TGCAGTGCTACTCCCGGGACAGAAGAGACCCAGTACTTC; CDR3: CSATPGTEETQYF
D: .; size: .; J: TRBJ2-3; V: TRBV29-1; DNA: TGCAGCGTTCTCACTAGCACAGATACGCAGTATTTT; CDR3: CSVLTSTDTQYF
D: TRBD1; size: many; J: TRBJ2-5; V: TRBV6-2/TRBV6-3; DNA: TGTGCCAGCAGTTGGGACAGGGAGACCCAGTACTTC; CDR3: CASSWDRETQYF
D: TRBD2; size: .; J: TRBJ2-3; V: TRBV5-1; DNA: TGCGCCAGCAGCCCGAATAGCGGGAGGCCAACAGATACGCAGTATTTT; CDR3: CASSPNSGRPTDTQYF
D: .; size: few; J: TRBJ1-5; V: TRBV7-8; DNA: TGTGCCAGCAGCCCATGGGTTCTCAATCAGCCCCAGCATTTT; CDR3: CASSPWVLNQPQHF
D: TRBD1; size: few; J: TRBJ2-5; V: TRBV2; DNA: TGTGCCAGCAGTGATGGCAGGGGGTTCCAGTACTTC; CDR3: CASSDGRGFQYF
D: TRBD1; size: few; J: TRBJ1-5; V: TRBV6-1; DNA: TGTGCCAGCATCGGGACAGGGGGTGATAGCAATCAGCCCCAGCATTTT; CDR3: CASIGTGGDSNQPQHF
D: TRBD2; size: once; J: TRBJ2-3; V: TRBV12-3/TRBV12-4; DNA: TGTGCCAGCAGTCGGGGGGGAAGTTTCACAGATACGCAGTATTTT; CDR3: CASSRGGSFTDTQYF
D: .; size: few; J: TRBJ1-2; V: TRBV7-2; DNA: TGTGCCAGCAGCCAACATGGGAGCTATGGCTACACCTTC; CDR3: CASSQHGSYGYTF
D: .; size: .; J: TRBJ2-5; V: TRBV20-1; DNA: TGCAGTGCTAGTGGCGGGATCCAAGAGACCCAGTACTTC; CDR3: CSASGGIQETQYF